Included here is one T cell receptor beta chain sequence, with context. Its target is not known. The sample comes from a study of T cells in Graves' hyperthyroidism and ophthalmopathy. General study findings and limits: Progression to ophthalmopathy was predicted a median of about six months early. In the blood, most expanded thyroid clonotypes above 0.001 appeared as well.

Amplification of TCR beta CDR3 regions was performed using RNA transcripts as template. The TCR CDR3 first-round RT-PCR relied on the HTBI primer set. TCRdb recomputed calls from the multiplex PCR reads with MiXCR, one row per CDR3 protein. This sample has more than 500,000 distinct CDR3 sequences, with over 45% found just once. CDR3 size: 14 residues. Germline assignment: CDR1 SGDLS and CDR2 YYNGEE. The V end was cut by 4 bases, the J end by 7 bases, with 17 bases between. Sequenced input: peripheral blood or thyroid tissue (not recorded which). The gene calls are TRBV9 and TRBJ1-2, with D perhaps TRBD1 (5 bases). This sequence originates from an adult woman with Graves' disease, either hyperthyroidism or ophthalmopathy (not recorded which). CDR3 sequence reads: CASSPQGSGSGYTF. CDR3 bases: TGTGCCAGCAGCCCCCAGGGTTCAGGGAGTGGCTACACCTTC.